This T cell receptor (beta chain) was captured by sequencing in a study of T cells after yellow fever vaccination. Study-wide results and caveats: At 95% to 98% for CD4 and 88% for CD8, most primary-vaccination clones showed up again after the booster.

About this clonotype itself: Its specificity is unknown.

From the 5' RACE reads, TCRdb called clonotypes with MiXCR, one entry per CDR3 protein. The sample yields roughly 500,000 distinct CDR3 sequences, 15% to 20% seen once. The CDR3 contains 11 residues. The V end lost 5 bases, the J end lost 7 bases, and 8 bases lay between the germline ends. V usage is TRBV12-3 or TRBV12-4 and J usage is TRBJ1-1, with a possible D match to TRBD1 (6 bases). The sequence derives from a young man who received the YFV17D yellow fever vaccine. The sequences come from PBMCs, collected 15 days after the yellow fever booster vaccination. The CDR3 nucleotides read TGTGCCAGCAGTATCAGGGGTGAAGCTTTCTTT. It encodes CASSIRGEAFF.